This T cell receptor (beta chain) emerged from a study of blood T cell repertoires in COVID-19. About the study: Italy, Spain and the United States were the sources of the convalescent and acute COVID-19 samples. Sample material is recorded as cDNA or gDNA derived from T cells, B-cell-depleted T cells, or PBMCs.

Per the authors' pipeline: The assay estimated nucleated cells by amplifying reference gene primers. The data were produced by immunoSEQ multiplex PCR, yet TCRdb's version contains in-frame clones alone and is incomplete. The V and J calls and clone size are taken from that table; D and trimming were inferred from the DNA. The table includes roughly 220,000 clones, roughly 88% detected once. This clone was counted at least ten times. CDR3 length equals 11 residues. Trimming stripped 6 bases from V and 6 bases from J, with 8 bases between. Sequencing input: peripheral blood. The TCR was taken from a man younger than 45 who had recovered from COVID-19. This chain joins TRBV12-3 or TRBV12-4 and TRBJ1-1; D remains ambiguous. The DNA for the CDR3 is TGTGCCAGCAGCCGAACACCTGAAGCTTTCTTT. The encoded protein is CASSRTPEAFF.